The rows below give T cell receptor beta chains drawn from one sample of a study of shared clonotypes between healthy human individuals. Using immunoSEQ multiplex PCR, the repertoire was profiled, and TCRdb retains in-frame clones only, with some absent. The repertoire has about 1 million clones, under 80% of them found once; the top ten carry about 1.5%. Sequencing used memory CD4+ T cells sorted from blood. These receptors were taken from a man younger than 35 in good health. Both conserved end residues are part of each CDR3. A D gene is named only where the DNA matches it firmly. Size is stated for part of the rows, as once, few or many counts, or as a class when the clone is expanded.

V gene	clone size	D gene	J gene	CDR3 protein	CDR3 DNA
TRBV6-5	NA	NA	TRBJ1-1	CASSYLSRPNTEAFF	TGTGCCAGCAGTTATCTGTCCCGACCGAACACTGAAGCTTTCTTT
TRBV2	NA	TRBD1	TRBJ2-7	CASSGGTGGEQYF	TGTGCCAGCAGCGGCGGGACAGGGGGGGAGCAGTACTTC
TRBV9	NA	TRBD2	TRBJ2-2	CASSVRLAENTGELFF	TGTGCCAGCAGCGTAAGACTAGCGGAGAACACCGGGGAGCTGTTTTTT
TRBV6-4	few	TRBD2	TRBJ2-1	CASRDTSGRPYNEQFF	TGTGCCAGCCGAGATACTAGCGGGAGGCCCTACAATGAGCAGTTCTTC
TRBV30	once	NA	TRBJ1-1	CAWSRAVMNTEAFF	TGTGCCTGGAGTCGCGCAGTCATGAACACTGAAGCTTTCTTT
TRBV2	NA	NA	TRBJ1-3	CATQGNTIYF	TGTGCCACTCAGGGAAACACCATATATTTT
TRBV4-3	NA	TRBD2	TRBJ2-1	CASSQDGGGYNEQFF	TGCGCCAGCAGCCAAGACGGCGGGGGTTACAATGAGCAGTTCTTC
TRBV7-2	NA	NA	TRBJ2-7	CASSHRTAGQYEQYF	TGTGCCAGCAGCCACCGAACGGCGGGGCAATACGAGCAGTACTTC
TRBV30	NA	NA	TRBJ2-7	CAWSTGPYEQYF	TGTGCCTGGAGTACAGGGCCCTACGAGCAGTACTTC
TRBV9	NA	TRBD1	TRBJ1-5	CASSEAGTGNQPQHF	TGTGCCAGCAGTGAGGCCGGGACAGGCAATCAGCCCCAGCATTTT
TRBV14	NA	NA	TRBJ2-3	CASSRVGGATDTQYF	TGTGCCAGCAGCCGCGTGGGGGGGGCCACAGATACGCAGTATTTT
TRBV18	NA	NA	TRBJ2-7	CASSDETKGYEQYF	TGTGCCAGCTCAGACGAAACGAAGGGTTACGAGCAGTACTTC
TRBV7-8	NA	TRBD1	TRBJ1-1	CASSVGTGVVFF	TGTGCCAGCAGCGTGGGGACAGGGGTGGTTTTCTTT
TRBV7-9	NA	TRBD2	TRBJ2-3	CASGSGTSGTDTQYF	TGTGCCAGCGGCTCCGGGACTAGCGGCACAGATACGCAGTATTTT
TRBV7-9	NA	NA	TRBJ2-7	CASSLDGHQYF	TGTGCCAGCAGCTTAGATGGTCACCAGTACTTC
TRBV30	few	TRBD2	TRBJ2-7	CAWSTRTSGSDEQYF	TGTGCCTGGAGTACTCGGACTAGCGGGAGCGACGAGCAGTACTTC
TRBV19	NA	NA	TRBJ1-5	CASSIREGPSYQPQHF	TGTGCCAGTAGTATCCGCGAGGGACCTTCCTATCAGCCCCAGCATTTT
TRBV5-6	NA	NA	TRBJ2-7	CASSLWRSASSYEQYF	TGTGCCAGCAGCTTGTGGAGGTCAGCGAGTTCCTACGAGCAGTACTTC
TRBV28	NA	NA	TRBJ2-5	CASSPDSQETQYF	TGTGCCAGCAGTCCGGACTCGCAAGAGACCCAGTACTTC
TRBV9	NA	TRBD2	TRBJ2-5	CASSASGGAETQYF	TGTGCCAGCAGCGCTAGCGGGGGGGCAGAGACCCAGTACTTC
TRBV10-3	NA	NA	TRBJ1-2	CAISDRGVKNYGYTF	TGTGCCATCAGTGACAGGGGCGTTAAGAACTATGGCTACACCTTC
TRBV10-2	NA	NA	TRBJ2-1	CASSDRTDRFF	TGCGCCAGCAGCGACCGAACCGACAGGTTCTTC
TRBV7-7	once	TRBD2	TRBJ2-1	CASSPHSGGRNEQFF	TGTGCTAGCAGCCCTCACAGCGGGGGGCGCAATGAGCAGTTCTTC
TRBV5-6	few	TRBD1	TRBJ2-2	CASSLNEDRYTGELFF	TGTGCCAGCAGCTTAAACGAGGACAGGTACACCGGGGAGCTGTTTTTT
TRBV2	NA	TRBD2	TRBJ2-5	CASRDSGGARVQETQYF	TGTGCCAGCAGAGATAGCGGGGGGGCAAGGGTTCAAGAGACCCAGTACTTC
TRBV5-1	NA	TRBD1	TRBJ2-7	CASSSSDRGNEQYF	TGCGCCAGCAGCTCCTCGGACAGGGGGAACGAGCAGTACTTC
TRBV25-1	NA	NA	TRBJ2-5	CASRERSLNTQYF	TGTGCCAGCAGGGAGAGGTCCCTTAACACCCAGTACTTC
TRBV7-2	NA	NA	TRBJ1-1	CASSLNVLGFTEAFF	TGTGCCAGCAGCTTAAACGTTCTAGGATTCACTGAAGCTTTCTTT
TRBV19	NA	NA	TRBJ1-6	CASSRDSFSYNSPLHF	TGTGCCAGTAGTCGAGACAGCTTCTCCTATAATTCACCCCTCCACTTT
TRBV10-3	NA	NA	TRBJ2-5	CAISESGRGGETQYF	TGTGCCATCAGTGAGTCAGGAAGGGGTGGGGAGACCCAGTACTTC
TRBV29-1	NA	NA	TRBJ1-3	CSAGTLGGNTIYF	TGCAGCGCCGGGACCCTAGGGGGAAACACCATATATTTT
TRBV2	NA	NA	TRBJ2-3	CASSLGTAYTQYF	TGTGCCAGCAGTTTGGGGACTGCCTATACGCAGTATTTT
TRBV29-1	few	NA	TRBJ2-3	CSVPLRVTDTQYF	TGCAGCGTTCCCCTCAGAGTCACAGATACGCAGTATTTT
TRBV30	few	NA	TRBJ1-6	CAWTSVNNSPLHF	TGTGCCTGGACATCCGTTAATAATTCACCCCTCCACTTT
TRBV7-8	NA	NA	TRBJ1-5	CASSLAPWRGQPQHF	TGTGCCAGCAGCTTAGCTCCTTGGAGGGGTCAGCCCCAGCATTTT
TRBV7-8	once	NA	TRBJ1-3	CASSVVRDSGNTIYF	TGTGCCAGCAGCGTCGTTAGGGACTCTGGAAACACCATATATTTT
TRBV6-1	NA	NA	TRBJ1-4	CASSEAGLVKEKLFF	TGTGCCAGCAGTGAAGCAGGCCTGGTGAAGGAAAAACTGTTTTTT
TRBV7-2	once	NA	TRBJ1-1	CASSLVAGSTEAFF	TGTGCCAGCAGCTTAGTTGCAGGCTCCACTGAAGCTTTCTTT
TRBV2	few	TRBD1	TRBJ1-5	CASSLGTGRVQPQHF	TGTGCCAGCAGTCTCGGGACAGGGCGCGTCCAGCCCCAGCATTTT
TRBV30	few	NA	TRBJ1-2	CAWSESGSYSF	TGTGCCTGGAGTGAGTCGGGTTCCTACTCCTTC
TRBV5-1	NA	NA	TRBJ2-7	CASSQKSSSYEQYF	TGCGCCAGCAGCCAGAAATCGAGCTCCTACGAGCAGTACTTC
TRBV6-1	NA	NA	TRBJ1-1	CASSVPGNTEAFF	TGTGCCAGCAGTGTGCCGGGGAACACTGAAGCTTTCTTT
TRBV7-2	NA	NA	TRBJ2-1	CASSIQGDAYNEQFF	TGTGCCAGCAGCATCCAGGGCGACGCCTACAATGAGCAGTTCTTC
TRBV27	NA	NA	TRBJ1-6	CASSLRQVNSPLHF	TGTGCCAGCAGTTTAAGGCAAGTCAATTCACCCCTCCACTTT
TRBV13	few	TRBD1	TRBJ2-7	CASSLRQGAYEQYF	TGTGCCAGCAGCTTAAGACAGGGGGCTTACGAGCAGTACTTC
TRBV30	NA	NA	TRBJ2-7	CAWTSDYEQYF	TGTGCCTGGACCTCTGACTACGAGCAGTACTTC
TRBV2	NA	TRBD2	TRBJ2-3	CSGGRTDTQYF	TGTAGCGGGGGCCGCACAGATACGCAGTATTTT
TRBV6-6	NA	NA	TRBJ2-6	CASSQRVAGANVLTF	TGTGCCAGCAGTCAACGCGTGGCTGGGGCCAACGTCCTGACTTTC
TRBV12-5	NA	TRBD1	TRBJ2-1	CASGIDRGPWNEQFF	TGTGCTAGTGGTATTGACAGGGGTCCCTGGAATGAGCAGTTCTTC
TRBV5-1	NA	NA	TRBJ1-5	CASSLGTGNQPQHF	TGCGCCAGCAGCTTGGGGACTGGAAATCAGCCCCAGCATTTT
TRBV6-1	once	NA	TRBJ1-6	CASSEGQVDYHSYNSPLHF	TGTGCCAGCAGTGAAGGACAGGTCGATTACCACTCCTATAATTCACCCCTCCACTTT
TRBV10-3	NA	NA	TRBJ2-3	CAISESDGVVADTQYF	TGTGCCATCAGTGAGTCGGATGGTGTAGTGGCAGATACGCAGTATTTT
TRBV30	NA	TRBD1	TRBJ1-5	CAWSTGQGGNQPQHF	TGTGCCTGGAGTACGGGACAGGGGGGGAATCAGCCCCAGCATTTT